These 23 T cell receptor beta chains share one sample of origin, sequenced in a study of cytomegalovirus exposure and HLA in healthy donors. Profiled with immunoSEQ multiplex PCR; TCRdb holds only in-frame clones, not every one. Found here are 85,000 to 120,000 clones, approximately 95% of them singletons; the top ten hold 0.8% to 0.9%. Sequenced input: PBMCs. The receptor set was obtained from a woman aged 18 to 35 in good health and CMV-seronegative.

The J gene is TRBJ1-5, the V gene TRBV2; a possible D gene is TRBD1 (6 bases). Trimming took off 4 bases at V and 3 bases at J, with 16 bases between the two ends. The germline gives CDR1 SNHLY, CDR2 FYNNEI. The CDR3 is 16 amino acids. The CDR3 DNA reads TGTGCCAGCAGTGGGGGTAAGGACAGCGACAATCAGCCCCAGCATTTT. Translating it yields CASSGGKDSDNQPQHF.

The chain carries TRBV5-4 and TRBJ2-1; 11 nucleotides align to TRBD2. The CDR3 extends over 16 amino acids. V gave up 4 bases and J gave up 5 bases; unmatched junction bases: 8. Per the germline V gene, CDR1 is SGHNT and CDR2 is YYREEE (reference sequence). The CDR3 loop is CASSRTSGSWDNEQFF. In DNA, the CDR3 is TGTGCCAGCAGCAGAACTAGCGGGAGCTGGGACAATGAGCAGTTCTTC.

The V gene is TRBV19, the J gene TRBJ1-2, with 11 bases identical to TRBD1. Trimming at V came to 7 bases and at J to 8 bases, leaving 6 bases not matched to a gene. This CDR3 spans 13 amino acids. Germline loops: CDR1 LNHDA, CDR2 SQIVND (reference sequence). The CDR3 is CASTRTGGGGYTF. The CDR3 DNA reads TGTGCCAGTACCCGGACAGGGGGCGGCGGCTACACCTTC.

This chain connects TRBV10-2 to TRBJ2-7; a weak D match, TRBD2 (5 bases). The CDR3 covers 14 residues. Trimming took off 0 bases at V and 2 bases at J, with 8 bases between the two ends. Germline V gene sequence: CDR1 WSHSY, CDR2 SAAADI. CDR3 region: CASSESGAPYEQYF. The CDR3 bases are TGCGCCAGCAGTGAGTCGGGAGCCCCCTACGAGCAGTACTTC.

This clone was counted only a few times. The chain uses TRBV2 and TRBJ2-7, with unresolved D. The CDR3 totals 12 residues. Germline CDR1 is SNHLY and CDR2 is FYNNEI. Trimming removed 4 bases at V and 6 bases at J, with 10 bases between. The CDR3 protein is CASSGDMFEQYF. CDR3 coding DNA: TGTGCCAGCAGTGGCGACATGTTCGAGCAGTACTTC.

This chain joins TRBV19 and TRBJ2-1; 8 bases are shared with TRBD1. V lost 5 bases, J lost 6 bases, and 12 bases stayed unmatched. The V gene's germline CDR1 is LNHDA and CDR2 SQIVND (reference sequence). The CDR3 sequence is 16 residues long. The chain's CDR3 is CASSPNILQGANEQFF. CDR3 in DNA: TGTGCCAGTAGTCCCAATATCCTCCAGGGGGCCAATGAGCAGTTCTTC.

The chain is built from TRBV7-9 and TRBJ2-2, with TRBD2 identical over 8 bases. With 9 bases clipped from V and 6 bases from J, the junction kept 6 bases outside the gene matches. Per germline, CDR1 SEHNR and CDR2 FQNEAQ (reference sequence). This CDR3 has 13 amino acids. CDR3 sequence reads: CASGGGTPGELFF. CDR3 DNA: TGTGCCAGTGGCGGGGGGACTCCCGGGGAGCTGTTTTTT.

Note on this clone: Likely a read error: the CDR3 ends without its conserved phenylalanine or tryptophan. The DNA is left out, because the CDR3 cannot be placed on it with certainty; the CDR3 is given as TCRdb lists it. The CDR3: CASSRRTGGPL. The chain combines TRBV21-1 with TRBJ2-7; the table gives TRBD1 as D, unverified against the DNA. TRBV21-1 is recorded as a pseudogene. The CDR3 is 11 amino acids in total, end residues counted.

The V gene is TRBV7-8, the J gene TRBJ2-1; 11 bases agree with TRBD2. Trimming cost V 2 bases and J 9 bases; bases outside gene matches: 6. The CDR3 runs 15 residues. CDR1 and CDR2 (germline): SGHVS, FQNEAQ. CDR3 sequence reads: CASSLSSGGSGEQFF. CDR3 DNA sequence: TGTGCCAGCAGCTTATCTAGCGGGGGGTCTGGTGAGCAGTTCTTC.

The J gene is TRBJ1-5, the V gene TRBV28, with D perhaps TRBD1 (5 bases). This CDR3 has 15 amino acids. CDR1 MDHEN and CDR2 SYDVKM come from the germline V gene. Between the trimmed V and J ends, which lost 6 bases and 2 bases, there was a span of 14 bases. CDR3 protein: CASRDGGAGNQPQHF. The CDR3, as DNA: TGTGCCAGCAGGGACGGGGGAGCCGGCAATCAGCCCCAGCATTTT.

This sequence joins TRBV15 and TRBJ2-7; no clear D. This CDR3 region has 13 residues. Germline CDR1 is LNHNV and CDR2 is YYDKDF (reference sequence). Deletions cut 2 bases from V and 4 bases from J, with 9 bases between. Here the CDR3 reads CATSRQVSYEQYF. The CDR3 region has the DNA TGTGCCACCAGCAGACAGGTTTCATACGAGCAGTACTTC.

The rearrangement uses TRBV7-8 and TRBJ2-5; 10 bases match TRBD2. J was trimmed by 5 bases and V by 1 base; bases with no gene match: 4. CDR1 and CDR2 (germline): SGHVS, FQNEAQ. The CDR3 is made up of 15 amino acids. The CDR3 region is CASSLGFSGRETQYF. The CDR3 DNA sequence: TGTGCCAGCAGCTTAGGTTTTAGCGGGAGGGAGACCCAGTACTTC.

The genes are TRBV7-9 and TRBJ1-3; D is ambiguous. Between the trimmed V and J ends, which lost 1 base and 0 bases, there was a span of 7 bases. The germline V gene encodes CDR1 SEHNR and CDR2 FQNEAQ (reference sequence). The CDR3 covers 15 residues. The CDR3 DNA reads TGTGCCAGCAGCTTAGAACTCGGCTCTGGAAACACCATATATTTT. Translated, it gives CASSLELGSGNTIYF.

The chain uses TRBV7-6 and TRBJ2-1, with TRBD2 matching over 11 bases. J lost 8 bases, V lost 6 bases, and 3 bases had no gene match. The germline V gene encodes CDR1 SGHVS and CDR2 FNYEAQ. The CDR3 covers 13 residues. The CDR3: CASRLAGAYEQFF. The CDR3 coding sequence is TGTGCCAGCAGACTAGCGGGGGCGTATGAGCAGTTCTTC.

This clone was found once. The chain carries TRBV12-5 and TRBJ1-1; D gene ambiguous. The CDR3 runs 13 residues. Per germline, CDR1 LGHNT and CDR2 FRNRAP. V was cut by 6 bases and J by 5 bases, with 13 bases left in between. This CDR3 is CASGPGTGTEAFF. DNA for the CDR3: TGTGCTAGTGGCCCGGGTACCGGGACTGAAGCTTTCTTT. The full variable domain, in which reference TRBV12-5 and TRBJ1-1 provide the parts outside the CDR3, is DARVTQTPRHKVTEMGQEVTMRCQPILGHNTVFWYRQTMMQGLELLAYFRNRAPLDDSGMPKDRFSAEMPDATLATLKIQPSEPRDSAVYFCASGPGTGTEAFFGQGTRLTVV.

The rearrangement links TRBV6-6 to TRBJ2-7, with D perhaps TRBD2 (6 bases). This CDR3 has 16 amino acids. Trimming stripped 8 bases from V and 4 bases from J, with 24 bases between. The germline V gene encodes CDR1 MNHNY and CDR2 SVGAGI (reference sequence). CDR3 bases: TGTGCCAGCGCGTACACCCTGGAGGGGTATCGGTACGAGCAGTACTTC. This translates into CASAYTLEGYRYEQYF.

The chain links TRBV28 to TRBJ1-1; no firm D call. Germline V gives CDR1 MDHEN, CDR2 SYDVKM. This CDR3 has 14 residues. V was clipped by 2 bases and J by 11 bases, with 18 bases between them. For the CDR3, the DNA is TGTGCCAGCAGTTTAGGCGGGGTGCTTCAAGAGGCTTTCTTT. It yields the protein CASSLGGVLQEAFF.

V is TRBV25-1 and J is TRBJ1-3; 7 nucleotides align to TRBD1. Trimming removed 1 base from V and 4 bases from J; junction bases left unmatched: 10. Per the germline V gene, CDR1 is MGHDK and CDR2 is SYGVNS. The CDR3 is 17 residues long. The CDR3 region has the DNA TGTGCCAGCAGTGAATCCTACAGGGGATCCTCGGGAAACACCATATATTTT. This translates into CASSESYRGSSGNTIYF.

The chain couples TRBV6-4 to TRBJ1-6; the match to TRBD1 covers 8 bases. The germline gives CDR1 MRHNA, CDR2 SNTAGT. V lost 5 bases and J lost 9; bases outside the gene matches: 9. The CDR3 covers 15 residues. As DNA, the CDR3 is TGTGCCAGCAGTTTGGACAGGGTATCAAGTTCACCCCTCCACTTT. Encoded protein: CASSLDRVSSSPLHF.

The chain joins TRBV4-1 to TRBJ2-3, with TRBD1 as a possible D gene (6 bases). Germline values: CDR1 MGHRA, CDR2 YSYEKL. V shed 0 bases and J shed 1 base, with 20 bases lying between them. CDR3 length: 19 amino acids. The CDR3 DNA sequence: TGCGCCAGCAGCCAAGAGGGGGCCTACTCCCCATGGGGCACAGATACGCAGTATTTT. Translating gives CASSQEGAYSPWGTDTQYF.

CDR3 amino acids: CACPGHEAFF. Written as DNA, the CDR3 is TGTGCCTGCCCGGGACATGAAGCTTTCTTT. This chain connects TRBV30 to TRBJ1-1, with a weak D call TRBD1 (6 bases). Deletions cut 6 bases from V and 7 bases from J, with 9 bases between. CDR3 size: 10 residues. In germline, CDR1 is GTSNPN, CDR2 SVGIG (reference sequence).

The V and J genes are TRBV9 and TRBJ1-4; 9 bases match TRBD1. V lost 3 bases to trimming and J lost 6 bases; unmatched junction nucleotides: 3. This CDR3 has 14 amino acids. Per the germline V gene, CDR1 is SGDLS and CDR2 is YYNGEE. CDR3 sequence: CASSEGDRDEKLFF. The CDR3 nucleotides read TGTGCCAGCAGCGAGGGGGACAGGGATGAAAAACTGTTTTTT.

V usage is TRBV14 and J usage is TRBJ2-1, with 12 bases lining up with TRBD2. The CDR3 loop spans 16 amino acids. V gave up 0 bases and J gave up 12 bases; unmatched junction bases: 9. Germline V lookup: CDR1 SGHDN, CDR2 FVKESK. The CDR3 nucleotides read TGTGCCAGCAGCCAAGATGGTCTAGCGGGAGGGCCTCGGCAGTTCTTC. It is translated as CASSQDGLAGGPRQFF.